A selection of T cell receptor beta chains follows, all from one sample in a study of CD8 T cells in ankylosing spondylitis. TCRdb fed the 5' RACE reads into MiXCR, producing one record per CDR3 protein. In the table there are 700,000 to 1,000,000 distinct CDR3 sequences, 12% of which are singletons. The sample taken for sequencing was blood, either unsorted or a sorted T cell fraction (not recorded which). Source of these receptors: a male donor with ankylosing spondylitis. CDR3s include the opening cysteine and the closing phenylalanine or tryptophan. The D gene is left open where the match is weak. Only some rows state a clone size, as once, few, many or a class for expanded clones.

>few|TRBV20-1|-|TRBJ2-3
CSARDPRGRNTDTQYF
TGCAGTGCTAGAGATCCTCGGGGGAGAAACACAGATACGCAGTATTTT
>many|TRBV20-1|-|TRBJ1-2
CSALSRTGPVYGYTF
TGCAGTGCTCTTTCCCGAACAGGGCCCGTCTATGGCTACACCTTC
>few|TRBV5-1|-|TRBJ2-6
CASSLGHSAGANVLTF
TGCGCCAGCAGCTTGGGACATTCGGCTGGGGCCAACGTCCTGACTTTC
>many|TRBV5-4|-|TRBJ1-2
CASSFEVRGANYGYTF
TGTGCCAGCAGCTTTGAAGTCCGGGGGGCGAACTATGGCTACACCTTC
>-|TRBV14|-|TRBJ2-1
CASSQSTGNNEQFF
TGTGCCAGCAGCCAATCGACGGGAAACAATGAGCAGTTCTTC
>-|TRBV6-2/TRBV6-3|-|TRBJ2-7
CASRWSQGLYEQYF
TGTGCCAGCAGATGGTCCCAAGGCCTCTACGAGCAGTACTTC
>few|TRBV9|-|TRBJ2-1
CASSVGPGYGSYNEQFF
TGTGCCAGCAGCGTCGGACCCGGATACGGCTCCTACAATGAGCAGTTCTTC
>many|TRBV12-3/TRBV12-4|TRBD1|TRBJ2-5
CASSTWTGRETQYF
TGTGCCAGCAGTACTTGGACAGGGAGGGAGACCCAGTACTTC
>-|TRBV2|TRBD1|TRBJ2-7
CASGGTGEYF
TGTGCCAGCGGGGGGACAGGGGAGTACTTC
>many|TRBV20-1|TRBD1|TRBJ2-3
CSAPGQGNTDTQYF
TGCAGTGCACCGGGACAGGGGAACACAGATACGCAGTATTTT
>few|TRBV5-1|-|TRBJ1-5
CASSLNAGQPQHF
TGCGCCAGCAGCTTGAACGCGGGTCAGCCCCAGCATTTT
>few|TRBV20-1|-|TRBJ2-1
CSAIEGGFPYNEQFF
TGCAGTGCTATTGAAGGGGGGTTCCCCTACAATGAGCAGTTCTTC
>-|TRBV9|TRBD1|TRBJ2-7
CASSVEGQGVTSGQYF
TGTGCCAGCAGCGTAGAGGGACAGGGGGTGACCTCGGGGCAGTACTTC
>-|TRBV27|-|TRBJ1-1
CASNRGAGPRNTEAFF
TGTGCCAGCAACCGGGGCGCGGGGCCTCGGAACACTGAAGCTTTCTTT
>-|TRBV7-9|TRBD1|TRBJ1-4
CASSFARGRGGNEKLFF
TGTGCCAGCAGCTTCGCCAGGGGGCGCGGGGGTAATGAAAAACTGTTTTTT
>-|TRBV9|-|TRBJ2-1
CASSVWGHGSYNEQIF
-
>-|TRBV12-3/TRBV12-4|TRBD1|TRBJ1-1
CASRGQGSGLAFF
TGTGCCAGCAGAGGACAGGGGAGCGGGTTAGCTTTCTTT
>few|TRBV20-1|TRBD1|TRBJ2-1
CSASGDRGHYNEQFF
TGCAGTGCTAGCGGAGACAGGGGGCACTACAATGAGCAGTTCTTC
>-|TRBV18|-|TRBJ1-2
CASSPRRDIAYGYTF
TGTGCCAGCTCACCGCGCAGGGACATAGCGTATGGCTACACCTTC
>few|TRBV29-1|-|TRBJ2-5
CSVFSGKTQYF
TGCAGCGTTTTCTCCGGCAAGACCCAGTACTTC
>many|TRBV5-1|TRBD1|TRBJ2-7
CASSLLDRKTYEQYF
TGCGCCAGCAGCTTGCTGGACAGGAAGACCTACGAGCAGTACTTC
>-|TRBV29-1|-|TRBJ2-1
CSVISGDF
TGCAGCGTGATTAGTGGGGACTTC
>-|TRBV20-1|TRBD1|TRBJ1-2
CSAGSATGVHGYTF
TGCAGTGCTGGATCGGCAACAGGGGTCCATGGCTACACCTTC
>-|TRBV2|TRBD1|TRBJ1-4
CASKLGQGSEKLFF
TGTGCCAGCAAGTTGGGACAGGGGAGTGAAAAACTGTTTTTT
>few|TRBV7-8|-|TRBJ1-2
CASSPRNRLVNYGYTF
TGTGCCAGCAGCCCTAGGAACCGACTGGTAAACTATGGCTACACCTTC
>-|TRBV10-3|TRBD1|TRBJ1-6
CAISPRGQAAYNSPLHF
TGTGCCATCAGCCCAAGGGGACAGGCGGCCTATAATTCACCCCTCCACTTT
>many|TRBV10-3|-|TRBJ2-2
CAISDGDGELFF
TGTGCCATCAGTGACGGAGACGGGGAGCTGTTTTTT